A single sample gave rise to the 18 T cell receptor beta chains below, sequenced in a study of blood T cells in healthy people across ages. Using a J-beta primer mix together with a sample-barcoded 5' primer, a second PCR was run for 7 to 11 cycles. TCRdb reprocessed the 5' RACE reads via MiXCR and lists one record per CDR3 protein. Altogether fewer than 2 million distinct CDR3 sequences are present, 35% to 50% being singletons, with the ten largest covering around 23%. The sample taken for sequencing was blood. Source of these receptors: a human donor in good health.

Here the CDR3 reads CASSPKGRGDYEQYF. The CDR3 DNA is TGTGCCAGCTCACCGAAGGGGAGGGGGGACTACGAGCAGTACTTC. The rearrangement uses TRBV18 and TRBJ2-7; D may be TRBD2 (7 bases). V was clipped by 3 bases and J by 3 bases, with 15 bases between them. In germline, CDR1 is KGHSH, CDR2 LQKENI. There are 15 residues in the CDR3. Using reference TRBV18 and TRBJ2-7 for the parts outside the CDR3, the full variable domain is NAGVMQNPRHLVRRRGQEARLRCSPMKGHSHVYWYRQLPEEGLKFMVYLQKENIIDESGMPKERFSAEFPKEGPSILRIQQVVRGDSAAYFCASSPKGRGDYEQYFGPGTRLTVT.

The V gene is TRBV9, the J gene TRBJ2-7; TRBD2 agrees at 12 bases. V lost 0 bases to trimming and J lost 3 bases; unmatched junction nucleotides: 4. Germline V gene lookup returns CDR1 SGDLS and CDR2 YYNGEE. This CDR3 is 16 amino acids long. The DNA for the CDR3 is TGTGCCAGCAGCGTAGAACCTAGCGGGGGGGGCTACGAGCAGTACTTC. Its protein is CASSVEPSGGGYEQYF.

The chain links TRBV24-1 to TRBJ2-3; possibly TRBD2 for D (5 bases). CDR3 length equals 15 residues. V lost 4 bases and J 1 base, leaving 11 bases between the germline ends. Germline CDR1 is KGHDR and CDR2 is SFDVKD. The CDR3 sequence is CATSDVYGGTDTQYF. CDR3 DNA sequence: TGTGCCACCAGTGACGTGTACGGGGGCACAGATACGCAGTATTTT.

V usage is TRBV6-5 and J usage is TRBJ2-7; D remains unclear. Germline CDR1 MNHEY, CDR2 SVGAGI. The CDR3 is 13 residues long. V gave up 2 bases and J gave up 0 bases, with 5 bases separating them. The CDR3 sequence: CASSYRHSYEQYF. DNA for the CDR3: TGTGCCAGCAGTTACAGACACTCCTACGAGCAGTACTTC.

The count of this clonotype is one. The genes are TRBV12-3 or TRBV12-4 and TRBJ2-4; a possible D gene is TRBD1 (5 bases). Trimming stripped 6 bases from V and 1 base from J, with 10 bases between. This CDR3 has 14 residues. This CDR3 reads CASRIPGAKNIQYF. The CDR3 bases are TGTGCCAGCAGAATCCCAGGGGCCAAAAACATTCAGTACTTC.

This chain joins TRBV11-3 and TRBJ2-7; 9 bases are shared with TRBD2. Matching the DNA end better, TRBJ2-5 makes the J call doubtful. Germline V gene sequence: CDR1 SGHNT, CDR2 YENEEA. The CDR3 spans 15 residues. CDR3 in DNA: TGTGCCAGCAGCTTACTAGCGGGGAGTGTTGAGACCCAGTACTTC. Translating it yields CASSLLAGSVETQYF.

The rearrangement links TRBV6-2 or TRBV6-3 to TRBJ1-1, with D possibly TRBD1 on 5 matching bases. From germline, CDR1 is MNHEY and CDR2 SVGEGT. The CDR3 runs 13 residues. The germline V and J ends were trimmed by 0 bases and 11 bases, with 13 bases remaining between them. CDR3 in amino acids: CASSYSTGFSAFF. CDR3 nucleotide sequence: TGTGCCAGCAGTTACTCAACAGGATTTTCGGCTTTCTTT.

V gene TRBV5-5 combines with J gene TRBJ2-2; 8 nucleotides line up with TRBD2. CDR3 length: 19 residues. V was pared by 2 bases and J by 5 bases, with 17 bases of the junction left unmatched. Germline CDR1 reads SGHKS; CDR2 reads YYEKEE (reference sequence). Here the CDR3 reads CASSFSPGARGGKTGELFF. CDR3 sequence (DNA): TGTGCCAGCAGCTTTTCCCCCGGGGCGCGCGGGGGGAAAACCGGGGAGCTGTTTTTT.

V usage is TRBV10-2 and J usage is TRBJ2-7; D ambiguous. The germline V gene has CDR1 WSHSY and CDR2 SAAADI. The V and J ends lost 2 bases and 5 bases respectively, with 10 bases between them. This CDR3 is 13 amino acids long. DNA for the CDR3: TGCGCCAGCAGTGAGGAGATCCCCGACGAGCAGTACTTC. Translating it yields CASSEEIPDEQYF.

This clonotype appeared a few times. The chain links TRBV20-1 to TRBJ2-1; 9 nucleotides line up with TRBD2. J lost 1 base, V lost 3 bases, and 7 bases had no gene match. CDR1 is DFQATT, CDR2 SNEGSKA, per germline (reference sequence). This CDR3 has 16 residues. The CDR3 bases are TGCAGTGCTAGTTTGGCGGGGGGGCCGTCCTACAATGAGCAGTTCTTC. Encoded protein: CSASLAGGPSYNEQFF.

The V gene is TRBV12-3 or TRBV12-4, the J gene TRBJ2-3; D unclear. The V end lost 6 bases, the J end lost 8 bases, and 12 bases lay between the germline ends. This CDR3 region has 12 residues. DNA of the CDR3: TGTGCCAGCAGCCACCCGGGTACTACGCAGTATTTT. Translated: CASSHPGTTQYF.

Of note for this clonotype: One end of the junction fails to match germline, which may point to a read error. The J gene is TRBJ2-3, the V gene TRBV11-2; D uncertain. Germline CDR1 is SGHAT and CDR2 is FQNNGV. CDR3 length equals 15 residues. DNA for the CDR3: TGTGCCAGCAGCCTTCTGCCGTCAGCTTTTGATACGCGGTATTTT. Amino acids: CASSLLPSAFDTRYF.

In this sample, this clonotype turned up a few times. The chain combines TRBV7-9 with TRBJ2-1, with D maybe TRBD2 (6 bases). With 4 bases removed from V and 7 bases from J, the gap between germline ends came to 17 bases. The CDR3 is made up of 15 amino acids. Germline loops: CDR1 SEHNR, CDR2 FQNEAQ (reference sequence). DNA of the CDR3: TGTGCCAGCAGCTCGACAGAAACCCGGGGGAATGAGCAGTTCTTC. It is translated as CASSSTETRGNEQFF.

The chain couples TRBV5-1 to TRBJ1-5, with TRBD1 as a possible D gene (5 bases). CDR3 length equals 16 residues. With 0 bases removed from V and 0 bases from J, the gap between germline ends came to 10 bases. CDR1 and CDR2 (germline): SGHRS, YFSETQ. The DNA of the CDR3 is TGCGCCAGCAGCTTGGAGCCAGGGTATAGCAATCAGCCCCAGCATTTT. Translated, it gives CASSLEPGYSNQPQHF.

The chain carries TRBV28 and TRBJ2-6; TRBD2 might be the D (6 bases). V was trimmed by 5 bases and J by 1 base, leaving 15 bases between them. The CDR3 extends over 17 amino acids. CDR1 and CDR2 (germline): MDHEN, SYDVKM. The CDR3 is CASSPPDGGSGANVLTF. The CDR3 region has the DNA TGTGCCAGCAGTCCACCGGACGGGGGTTCTGGGGCCAACGTCCTGACTTTC.

The chain combines TRBV27 with TRBJ1-5; D unresolved. The CDR3 loop spans 16 amino acids. Germline V CDR1 and CDR2: MNHEY, SMNVEV (reference sequence). The ends were cut back, 5 bases at V and 2 bases at J, with 16 bases in the middle. This CDR3 reads CASSPRSGEGNQPQHF. DNA of the CDR3: TGTGCCAGCAGTCCTCGGTCCGGGGAGGGCAATCAGCCCCAGCATTTT.

This clonotype was picked up a small number of times. The chain links TRBV28 to TRBJ2-7; D uncertain. The length of the CDR3 is 12 residues. V lost 5 bases, J lost 9 bases, and 14 bases lay in between. Germline-derived CDR1 and CDR2 are MDHEN and SYDVKM. The CDR3 nucleotides are TGTGCCAGCAGTCCTTTACGACGAGGGCAGTACTTC. Translated: CASSPLRRGQYF.

This chain uses TRBV12-3 or TRBV12-4 with TRBJ1-4; D uncertain. The CDR3 sequence is 15 residues long. The V gene lost 5 bases and the J gene lost 0 bases, with 10 bases spanning the gap. CDR3 loop: CASSRQETTNEKLFF. The CDR3 nucleotides read TGTGCCAGCAGTCGTCAGGAAACAACTAATGAAAAACTGTTTTTT.